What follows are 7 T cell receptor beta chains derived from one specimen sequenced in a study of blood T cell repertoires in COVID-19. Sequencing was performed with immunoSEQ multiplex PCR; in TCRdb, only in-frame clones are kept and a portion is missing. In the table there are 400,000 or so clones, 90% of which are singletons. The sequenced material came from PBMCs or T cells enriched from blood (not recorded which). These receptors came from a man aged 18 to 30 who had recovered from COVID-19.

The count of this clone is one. The CDR3 nucleotides are TGTGCCAGCATCAGGTCCTCCCAAGAGACCCAGTACTTC. Translated: CASIRSSQETQYF. V usage is TRBV2 and J usage is TRBJ2-5; D remains ambiguous. Germline V CDR1 and CDR2: SNHLY, FYNNEI. V lost 7 bases and J 1 base, leaving 10 bases between the germline ends. The CDR3 runs 13 residues.

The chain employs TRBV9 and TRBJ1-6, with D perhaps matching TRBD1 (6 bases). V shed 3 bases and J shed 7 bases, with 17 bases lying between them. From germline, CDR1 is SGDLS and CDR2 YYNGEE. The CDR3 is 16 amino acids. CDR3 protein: CASSAQTGLANSPLHF. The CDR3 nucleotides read TGTGCCAGCAGCGCACAAACAGGGCTCGCGAATTCACCCCTCCACTTT. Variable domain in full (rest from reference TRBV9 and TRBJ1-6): DSGVTQTPKHLITATGQRVTLRCSPRSGDLSVYWYQQSLDQGLQFLIQYYNGEERAKGNILERFSAQQFPDLHSELNLSSLELGDSALYFCASSAQTGLANSPLHFGNGTRLTVT.

This CDR3 reads CASSQVGQTNEKLFF. In DNA form, the CDR3 reads TGCGCCAGCAGCCAAGTGGGCCAGACGAATGAAAAACTGTTTTTT. This chain joins TRBV4-1 and TRBJ1-4; D is uncertain. Germline values: CDR1 MGHRA, CDR2 YSYEKL. The CDR3 has 15 amino acids. The germline V and J ends were trimmed by 1 base and 5 bases, with 11 bases remaining between them.

CDR3 DNA: TGTGCCAGTATGGGGCTTGGGGAAAAACTGTTTTTT. It translates to CASMGLGEKLFF. The J gene is TRBJ1-4, the V gene TRBV19, with D tentatively TRBD1 (5 bases). This CDR3 comprises 12 residues. CDR1 is LNHDA, CDR2 SQIVND, per germline (reference sequence). V was shortened by 7 bases and J by 8 bases, with 11 bases between the two germline ends.

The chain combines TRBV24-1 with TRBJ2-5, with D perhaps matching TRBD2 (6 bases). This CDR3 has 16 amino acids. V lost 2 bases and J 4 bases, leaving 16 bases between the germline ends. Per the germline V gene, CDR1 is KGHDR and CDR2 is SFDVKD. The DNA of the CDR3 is TGTGCCACCAGTGATTCGGGACTGGGGCCATCAGAGACCCAGTACTTC. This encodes CATSDSGLGPSETQYF.

In DNA form, the CDR3 reads TGTGCCAGCAGCCGGAGTGGAAACACCATATATTTT. Translating gives CASSRSGNTIYF. V is TRBV5-5 and J is TRBJ1-3; D not certain. Trimming pared 4 bases from V and 3 bases from J, leaving 5 bases between. Germline CDR1 and CDR2: SGHKS and YYEKEE (reference sequence). The CDR3 is made up of 12 amino acids.

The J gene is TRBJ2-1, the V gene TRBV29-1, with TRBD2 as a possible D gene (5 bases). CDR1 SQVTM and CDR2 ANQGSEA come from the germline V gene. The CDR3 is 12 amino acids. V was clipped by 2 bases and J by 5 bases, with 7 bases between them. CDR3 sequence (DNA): TGCAGCGTTGAAATGAGGGACAATGAGCAGTTCTTC. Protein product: CSVEMRDNEQFF.